A selection of T cell receptor beta chains follows, all from one sample in a study of T cell repertoires in cytomegalovirus infection. MiXCR was run by TCRdb on the reads, yielding one entry per CDR3 protein. The data hold about 230,000 distinct CDR3 sequences, with under 8.5% observed a single time. Input material: PBMCs. The receptors derive from a human donor in good health (CMV status not recorded). Some clones in this sample may be carry-over from other donors' samples. CDR3s include the opening cysteine and the closing phenylalanine or tryptophan. The D gene is left open where the match is weak. Not every row has a clone size; where given, it reads once, few, many or a size class.

v_gene,d_gene,abundance,j_gene,CDR3nt,CDR3aa
TRBV6-5,TRBD1,many,TRBJ1-1,TGTGCCAGCAGTCCGGGACAGGGGGACACTGAAGCTTTCTTT,CASSPGQGDTEAFF
TRBV14,.,many,TRBJ1-1,TGTGCCAGCAGCCAAGGGGGGACGGCCTACACTGAAGCTTTCTTT,CASSQGGTAYTEAFF
TRBV24-1,.,many,TRBJ2-6,TGTGCCACCAGTGACCTAACAAAATTTACAGGCCAACCCAACTCTGGGGCCAACGTCCTGACTTTC,CATSDLTKFTGQPNSGANVLTF
TRBV6-2/TRBV6-3,TRBD2,many,TRBJ2-3,TGTGCCAGCAGTTACGCCACTAGCGGGGGTCCGACAGATACGCAGTATTTT,CASSYATSGGPTDTQYF
TRBV7-2,.,many,TRBJ1-1,TGTGCCAGCAGCCAAGGGGGGATCGGCACTGAAGCTTTCTTT,CASSQGGIGTEAFF
TRBV7-2,.,many,TRBJ1-2,TGTGCCAGCAGCTCGGACCCGCTCCTGGACTATGGCTACACCTTC,CASSSDPLLDYGYTF
TRBV5-1,.,.,TRBJ1-3,TGCGCCAGCAGCACGAGTTCCTCTGGAAACACCATATATTTT,CASSTSSSGNTIYF
TRBV29-1,.,many,TRBJ2-1,TGCAGCGTTGAGGGAGGATGGGGCGGAGATGAGCAGTTCTTC,CSVEGGWGGDEQFF
TRBV15,.,.,TRBJ1-5,TGTGCCACCAGCTCCCTGGGAAGGTCGGATAGCAATCAGCCCCAGCATTTT,CATSSLGRSDSNQPQHF
TRBV20-1,.,few,TRBJ1-3,TGCAGTGCTATGGGGGGGACTAACTCTGGAAACACCATATATTTT,CSAMGGTNSGNTIYF
TRBV20-1,TRBD1,.,TRBJ1-6,TGCAGTGCTACGATCCGGGGACAGGGTGGGCCCCTCCACTTT,CSATIRGQGGPLHF
TRBV28,.,few,TRBJ1-1,TGTGCCAGCAGTTCTAGACGGATGAACACTGAAGCTTTCTTT,CASSSRRMNTEAFF
TRBV12-3/TRBV12-4,.,many,TRBJ2-7,TGTGCCAGCAGTTTCCTAACAGGGAATTCCTACGAGCAGTACTTC,CASSFLTGNSYEQYF
TRBV5-1,.,many,TRBJ2-2,TGCGCCAGCAGCTTCCTGGCCTCGAAAAACACCGGGGAGCTGTTTTTT,CASSFLASKNTGELFF
TRBV28,.,many,TRBJ1-4,TGTGCCAGCAGCGATTCGACAGCCCGGAAAAAACTGTTTTTT,CASSDSTARKKLFF
TRBV6-6,TRBD1,many,TRBJ1-1,TGTGCCAGCACCCGAGACAGGGGGCAGGTAAACACTGAAGCTTTCTTT,CASTRDRGQVNTEAFF
TRBV12-3/TRBV12-4,.,many,TRBJ2-6,TGTGCCAGCAGGTCCGGGTCTGGGGCCAACGTCCTGACTTTC,CASRSGSGANVLTF
TRBV14,.,few,TRBJ2-7,TGTGCCAGCAGCCAAGCTCCAGGGGTCGAGCAGTACTTC,CASSQAPGVEQYF
TRBV6-2/TRBV6-3,.,many,TRBJ2-6,TGTGCCAGCAGTGCTTTTGGAGGTTGGGGGAGCTCTGGGGCCAACGTCCTGACTTTC,CASSAFGGWGSSGANVLTF
TRBV28,.,many,TRBJ2-5,TGTGCCAGCAGCCCGAGGGTCGGGCAAGAGACCCAGTACTTC,CASSPRVGQETQYF
TRBV23-1,TRBD1,.,TRBJ1-5,TGCGCCAGCAGTCAACTAGTGGAAAAACTTTACCGGGACAGGGGGACGAATCAGCCCCAGCATTTT,CASSQLVEKLYRDRGTNQPQHF
TRBV7-2,.,many,TRBJ1-4,TGTGCCAGCAGTCTCGGACTACCCCCTGAAAAACTGTTTTTT,CASSLGLPPEKLFF
TRBV7-2,.,many,TRBJ1-1,TGTGCCAGCAGCTTTTCCCCTTCGAACACTGAAGCTTTCTTT,CASSFSPSNTEAFF
TRBV7-2,.,few,TRBJ1-1,TGTGCCAGCAGCCCGATAACAGGGATGAACACTGAAGCTTTCTTT,CASSPITGMNTEAFF
TRBV20-1,.,many,TRBJ1-6,TGCAGTGCCGCGACAGGAGTTAATTCACCCCTCCACTTT,CSAATGVNSPLHF
TRBV2,.,many,TRBJ2-7,TGTGCCAGCAGTGCTTCGGCGTTTAACGAGCAGTACTTC,CASSASAFNEQYF
TRBV5-6,TRBD1,many,TRBJ2-2,TGTGCCAGCACCCGACAGGGGGCTCTTGCCGGGGAGCTGTTTTTT,CASTRQGALAGELFF
TRBV7-2,.,many,TRBJ2-3,TGTGCCAGCAGCGCCCAGGGGCTCAGCGGGCCCGCGCAGTATTTT,CASSAQGLSGPAQYF
TRBV2,TRBD2,many,TRBJ2-3,TGTGCCAGCTGGCGGGGGATTGACACAGATACGCAGTATTTT,CASWRGIDTDTQYF
TRBV20-1,.,many,TRBJ1-1,TGCAGTGCTTTGACAGGCATGAACACTGAAGCTTTCTTT,CSALTGMNTEAFF
TRBV10-3,.,few,TRBJ2-1,TGTGCCATCAGATCCTCACGGGAGTCCTACAATGAGCAGTTCTTC,CAIRSSRESYNEQFF
TRBV6-2/TRBV6-3,.,.,TRBJ1-1,TGTGCCAGCAGTTACTTGGACAGTGAAGCTTTCTTT,CASSYLDSEAFF
TRBV6-1,.,many,TRBJ2-5,TGTGCCAGCAGGGAGGGGCAAGAGACCCAGTACTTC,CASREGQETQYF
TRBV2,TRBD1,many,TRBJ1-6,TGTGCCAGCAGTGAAGCGCAAGGACAGGGGGACACCTATAATTCACCCCTCCACTTT,CASSEAQGQGDTYNSPLHF
TRBV7-6,.,many,TRBJ1-1,TGTGCCAGCAGCTTAGCGGGGACGGAACTGAACACTGAAGCTTTCTTT,CASSLAGTELNTEAFF